This entry describes one T cell receptor beta chain. This record comes from a study of CD8 T cells in Susac syndrome. CDR3 length: 16 residues. An amount of RNA that ranged from roughly 0.5 to 1 ug was reverse transcribed with random hexamers. Amplification of TCR beta CDR3 by immunoSEQ multiplex PCR spanned 54 Vbeta and 13 Jbeta. TCRdb re-analysed the immunoSEQ multiplex PCR reads in MiXCR, keeping a single row per CDR3 protein. The sample lists around 150,000 distinct CDR3 sequences; 90% to 95% were seen once. The chain carries TRBV21-1 and TRBJ1-2. TRBV21-1 is described as a pseudogene. Sequencing input: CD4+ T cells from PBMCs. This receptor was identified in a human donor in good health. The CDR3 sequence is CASSKARRTTNYGYTF. CDR3 nucleotide sequence: TGTGCCAGCAGCAAAGCCCGAAGGACTACTAACTATGGCTACACCTTC.